The 27 T cell receptor beta chains listed next were all sequenced from one sample in a study of a mutant IDH1 vaccine in newly diagnosed glioma. Their specific antigens are unknown. The time point is: week 23, last vaccination. Alongside topical imiquimod, each dose of vaccine comprised 300 ug of mutant IDH1 20-mer peptide. Clones were read by immunoSEQ multiplex PCR, and TCRdb kept only the in-frame ones, dropping some. Found here are tens of thousands of clones, 60% to 85% of them singletons; the top ten hold about 6.3%. The sample consisted of PBMCs, taken from a glioma patient whose treatment included an IDH1 peptide vaccine. The source of these receptors is a woman between 40 and 50 years old with glioma. Some clones in this sample may be carry-over from other donors' samples.

The V and J genes are TRBV30 and TRBJ1-1, with 8 bases that match TRBD1. The V and J ends lost 2 bases and 1 base, in that order; junction bases with no gene match: 3. The CDR3 length is 14 residues. Germline V gene lookup returns CDR1 GTSNPN and CDR2 SVGIG (reference sequence). As DNA, the CDR3 is TGTGCCTGGAGTTTCGGGACAGGGAACACTGAAGCTTTCTTT. Translating gives CAWSFGTGNTEAFF.

This sequence joins TRBV7-9 and TRBJ2-2, with D uncertain. This CDR3 has 13 amino acids. The germline V gene encodes CDR1 SEHNR and CDR2 FQNEAQ (reference sequence). Trimming stripped 5 bases from V and 7 bases from J, with 11 bases between. The CDR3, as DNA: TGTGCCAGCAGCCCCCAGCCCGGCGGGGAGCTGTTTTTT. This codes for CASSPQPGGELFF.

This clone was seen once. V usage is TRBV2 and J usage is TRBJ1-2; weak D call: TRBD1 (5 bases). Germline-derived CDR1 and CDR2 are SNHLY and FYNNEI. The CDR3 is made up of 10 amino acids. V gave up 6 bases and J gave up 7 bases, with 6 bases separating them. CDR3 in amino acids: CASRGAGYTF. CDR3 bases: TGTGCCAGCAGAGGGGCTGGCTACACCTTC.

Many counts were recorded for this clone. Other nucleotide sequences from this sample produce the same CDR3. The CDR3: CASSLRSANQPQHF. The CDR3 DNA sequence: TGTGCCAGCAGCCTGCGGTCCGCTAATCAGCCCCAGCATTTT. The chain has TRBV5-5 and TRBJ1-5; D remains unclear. Germline lookup yields CDR1 SGHKS and CDR2 YYEKEE (reference sequence). V was clipped by 4 bases and J by 4 bases, with 12 bases between them. There are 14 residues in the CDR3.

The chain employs TRBV19 and TRBJ1-1; 7 bases align to TRBD1. The germline V gene encodes CDR1 LNHDA and CDR2 SQIVND (reference sequence). This CDR3 has 12 residues. V lost 8 bases and J lost 5; bases outside the gene matches: 5. CDR3: CASLNRGTEAFF. DNA for the CDR3: TGTGCCAGTCTTAACAGGGGTACTGAAGCTTTCTTT. The whole variable domain, filled in from reference TRBV19 and TRBJ1-1, reads DGGITQSPKYLFRKEGQNVTLSCEQNLNHDAMYWYRQDPGQGLRLIYYSQIVNDFQKGDIAEGYSVSREKKESFPLTVTSAQKNPTAFYLCASLNRGTEAFFGQGTRLTVV.

The gene calls are TRBV25-1 and TRBJ1-1; D remains ambiguous. V shed 8 bases and J shed 4 bases, with 14 bases lying between them. The CDR3 runs 13 residues. The germline CDR1 and CDR2 sequences are MGHDK and SYGVNS. The CDR3 DNA reads TGTGCCAGCTCCCCGGGAGTTGGCACTGAAGCTTTCTTT. This sequence encodes CASSPGVGTEAFF. Full variable domain (remainder filled in from reference TRBV25-1 and TRBJ1-1): EADIYQTPRYLVIGTGKKITLECSQTMGHDKMYWYQQDPGMELHLIHYSYGVNSTEKGDLSSESTVSRIRTEHFPLTLESARPSHTSQYLCASSPGVGTEAFFGQGTRLTVV.

The chain combines TRBV2 with TRBJ2-7; 10 nucleotides line up with TRBD1. The V segment lost 9 bases and the J segment 5 bases; nucleotides outside the gene matches: 7. This CDR3 region has 13 residues. Germline CDR1 is SNHLY and CDR2 is FYNNEI. Written as DNA, the CDR3 is TGTGCCAGTCCGGGACAGGGGAATAACGAGCAGTACTTC. Its protein is CASPGQGNNEQYF.

This clone was detected once. The chain links TRBV10-3 to TRBJ1-1, with 7 bases matching TRBD1. The CDR3 loop spans 17 amino acids. After removal of 7 bases from V and 4 bases from J, the junction contained 18 bases not matched to a gene. The germline CDR1 and CDR2 sequences are ENHRY and SYGVKD. The CDR3 is CAIMRRGSTGSGTEAFF. The CDR3 DNA follows: TGTGCCATCATGAGAAGGGGGTCGACAGGGAGTGGCACTGAAGCTTTCTTT.

The CDR3 protein is CASSLAGRDSGNTIYF. CDR3 nucleotide sequence: TGTGCCAGCAGCTTAGCCGGCAGGGACTCTGGAAACACCATATATTTT. The V and J genes are TRBV7-8 and TRBJ1-3; maybe TRBD1 (5 bases). The ends were cut back, 0 bases at V and 0 bases at J, with 9 bases in the middle. This CDR3 comprises 16 residues. Per the germline V gene, CDR1 is SGHVS and CDR2 is FQNEAQ.

The CDR3 DNA is TGTGCCATCAGCGACTACCGCGGGACAGCTACCTACGAGCAGTACTTC. Its translation: CAISDYRGTATYEQYF. The chain employs TRBV10-3 and TRBJ2-7; possible D gene TRBD1, 7 bases. Trimming took off 6 bases at V and 2 bases at J, with 20 bases between the two ends. There are 16 residues in the CDR3. Germline V gene lookup returns CDR1 ENHRY and CDR2 SYGVKD.

DNA for the CDR3: TGTGCCTGGAACCCTTCCGGAGGTCGGAATTCACCCCTCCACTTT. Its translation: CAWNPSGGRNSPLHF. The chain recombines TRBV30 with TRBJ1-6; D remains unclear. V lost 4 bases and J 7 bases, leaving 17 bases between the germline ends. Per germline, CDR1 GTSNPN and CDR2 SVGIG (reference sequence). The CDR3 runs to 15 residues.

This chain joins TRBV6-5 and TRBJ1-1; D not certain. CDR1 and CDR2 from the germline V gene are MNHEY and SVGAGI. This CDR3 has 15 amino acids. V lost 0 bases, J lost 1 base, and 9 bases lay in between. The chain's CDR3 is CASSYSSLTNTEAFF. The CDR3 region has the DNA TGTGCCAGCAGTTACTCGAGTCTTACGAACACTGAAGCTTTCTTT.

This chain's CDR3 is CASSYSRFGQPQHF. The CDR3 coding sequence is TGTGCCAGCAGTTACTCTCGCTTTGGGCAGCCCCAGCATTTT. The J gene is TRBJ1-5, the V gene TRBV6-5; D is unresolved. CDR1 and CDR2 from the germline V gene are MNHEY and SVGAGI. The CDR3 contains 14 residues. V was shortened by 0 bases and J by 7 bases, with 10 bases between the two germline ends.

The chain joins TRBV5-4 to TRBJ1-2; D might be TRBD1 (5 bases). The V gene lost 4 bases and the J gene lost 3 bases, with 13 bases spanning the gap. This CDR3 is built from 14 residues. Germline-derived CDR1 and CDR2 are SGHNT and YYREEE (reference sequence). CDR3 residues: CASSHGGWDYGYTF. The CDR3 DNA sequence: TGTGCCAGCAGCCACGGGGGATGGGACTATGGCTACACCTTC.

The V gene is TRBV6-6, the J gene TRBJ2-5; D gene uncertain. Trimming cost V 8 bases and J 5 bases, with 12 bases left between them. Germline V gives CDR1 MNHNY, CDR2 SVGAGI (reference sequence). This CDR3 is built from 12 residues. The DNA for the CDR3 is TGTGCCAGCCATGGCGAGGCCGAGACCCAGTACTTC. Translation gives CASHGEAETQYF.

This clone has just one count. The rearrangement uses TRBV2 and TRBJ1-4, with D maybe TRBD1 (5 bases). Germline V gene sequence: CDR1 SNHLY, CDR2 FYNNEI. This CDR3 has 14 residues. The germline V and J ends were trimmed by 7 bases and 8 bases, with 17 bases remaining between them. The CDR3: CASTFLGTEEKLFF. The CDR3 nucleotides read TGTGCCAGCACGTTTTTGGGGACGGAGGAAAAACTGTTTTTT.

This chain connects TRBV2 to TRBJ2-7; 9 bases match TRBD1. V lost 9 bases, J lost 5 bases, and 8 bases stayed unmatched. The CDR3 loop spans 13 amino acids. CDR1 SNHLY and CDR2 FYNNEI come from the germline V gene. CDR3 DNA: TGTGCCAGAACCGGGACAGGGATGAACGAGCAGTACTTC. This encodes CARTGTGMNEQYF. Using reference TRBV2 and TRBJ2-7 for the parts outside the CDR3, the full variable domain is EPEVTQTPSHQVTQMGQEVILRCVPISNHLYFYWYRQILGQKVEFLVSFYNNEISEKSEIFDDQFSVERPDGSNFTLKIRSTKLEDSAMYFCARTGTGMNEQYFGPGTRLTVT.

The chain couples TRBV11-2 to TRBJ2-7; D remains ambiguous. Germline V gives CDR1 SGHAT, CDR2 FQNNGV. The CDR3 is 11 amino acids. V was trimmed by 3 bases and J by 5 bases, leaving 5 bases between them. Written as DNA, the CDR3 is TGTGCCAGCAGCTTGCAGAACGAGCAGTACTTC. Protein: CASSLQNEQYF.

This clone was counted once. The chain couples TRBV6-5 to TRBJ2-7; D not resolved. The germline V gene encodes CDR1 MNHEY and CDR2 SVGAGI. CDR3 size: 12 residues. The germline V and J ends were trimmed by 3 bases and 3 bases, with 6 bases remaining between them. The CDR3 reads CASSYSRYEQYF. The CDR3 DNA is TGTGCCAGCAGTTATTCCCGCTACGAGCAGTACTTC.

The V and J genes are TRBV7-2 and TRBJ2-1; 7 bases map to TRBD2. The CDR3 sequence is 16 residues long. Germline V lookup: CDR1 SGHTA, CDR2 FQGNSA. V shed 5 bases, J shed 1 base, and the junction held 8 bases outside the gene matches. The chain's CDR3 is CASSPSGGASYNEQFF. The CDR3 DNA sequence: TGTGCCAGCAGCCCTAGCGGTGGGGCTTCCTACAATGAGCAGTTCTTC. Full variable domain (outside the CDR3, taken from reference TRBV7-2 and TRBJ2-1): GAGVSQSPSNKVTEKGKDVELRCDPISGHTALYWYRQSLGQGLEFLIYFQGNSAPDKSGLPSDRFSAERTGGSVSTLTIQRTQQEDSAVYLCASSPSGGASYNEQFFGPGTRLTVL.

The CDR3 loop is CAWSGANTEAFF. The CDR3 nucleotides read TGTGCCTGGAGTGGTGCGAACACTGAAGCTTTCTTT. The chain carries TRBV30 and TRBJ1-1, with D hard to call. Germline assignment: CDR1 GTSNPN and CDR2 SVGIG (reference sequence). Trimming pared 1 base from V and 1 base from J, leaving 4 bases between. CDR3 length: 12 residues.

This chain links TRBV27 with TRBJ2-2; maybe TRBD2 (5 bases). Trimming left V 2 bases short and J 7 bases short, with 17 bases between. There are 16 residues in the CDR3. The germline gives CDR1 MNHEY, CDR2 SMNVEV (reference sequence). The CDR3 loop is CASSLASGGRGGELFF. The CDR3 DNA reads as TGTGCCAGCAGTTTAGCGTCGGGTGGCCGGGGCGGGGAGCTGTTTTTT.

This chain joins TRBV18 and TRBJ1-2, with D unresolved. This CDR3 has 12 amino acids. CDR1 KGHSH and CDR2 LQKENI come from the germline V gene. Trimming left V 0 bases short and J 8 bases short, with 7 bases between. CDR3 nucleotides: TGTGCCAGCTCACCACCGCTGGCCGGCTACACCTTC. Residues: CASSPPLAGYTF. The entire variable domain, with the rest obtained from reference TRBV18 and TRBJ1-2, is as follows: NAGVMQNPRHLVRRRGQEARLRCSPMKGHSHVYWYRQLPEEGLKFMVYLQKENIIDESGMPKERFSAEFPKEGPSILRIQQVVRGDSAAYFCASSPPLAGYTFGSGTRLTVV.

In the case of this clone: The same CDR3 also results from other DNA sequences found in this sample. The chain recombines TRBV6-5 with TRBJ1-4; no firm D call. CDR3 length equals 14 residues. Germline values: CDR1 MNHEY, CDR2 SVGAGI. The germline V and J ends were trimmed by 6 bases and 5 bases, with 13 bases remaining between them. CDR3 nucleotides: TGTGCCAGCAGGACAATAGGAGGCAATGAAAAACTGTTTTTT. Protein sequence: CASRTIGGNEKLFF.

This clone has only a few counts. This chain uses TRBV29-1 with TRBJ1-1; tentative D call: TRBD1 (5 bases). V was trimmed by 4 bases and J by 0 bases, leaving 15 bases between them. Germline V gene sequence: CDR1 SQVTM, CDR2 ANQGSEA. The CDR3 totals 15 residues. The DNA of the CDR3 is TGCAGCGTTGGGGTCGGGCAGGGCTTGAACACTGAAGCTTTCTTT. This gives the protein CSVGVGQGLNTEAFF.

The chain links TRBV11-2 to TRBJ2-5; D is possibly TRBD2 (5 bases). The CDR3 spans 16 residues. The germline V and J ends were trimmed by 5 bases and 0 bases, with 16 bases remaining between them. Germline values: CDR1 SGHAT, CDR2 FQNNGV. The chain's CDR3 is CASSKAPRGYQETQYF. The CDR3 bases are TGTGCCAGCAGCAAAGCGCCCCGGGGTTACCAAGAGACCCAGTACTTC.

The chain employs TRBV6-5 and TRBJ1-2; 7 bases match TRBD1. This CDR3 is 15 amino acids long. Germline CDR1 is MNHEY and CDR2 is SVGAGI. Trimming at V came to 6 bases and at J to 8 bases, leaving 15 bases not matched to a gene. CDR3 loop: CASSPTRTGLRGYTF. For the CDR3, the DNA is TGTGCCAGCAGCCCAACCCGGACAGGTTTAAGGGGCTACACCTTC.